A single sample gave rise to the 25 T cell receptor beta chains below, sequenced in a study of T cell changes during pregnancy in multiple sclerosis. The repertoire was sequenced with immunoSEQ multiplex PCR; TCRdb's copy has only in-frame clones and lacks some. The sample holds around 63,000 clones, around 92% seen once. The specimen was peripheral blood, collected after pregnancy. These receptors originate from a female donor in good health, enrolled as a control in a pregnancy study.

CDR3 in amino acids: CASSFATTGYTF. CDR3 nucleotides: TGTGCCAGCAGCTTCGCGACAACCGGCTACACCTTC. The chain links TRBV5-6 to TRBJ1-2; D is uncertain. CDR3 length: 12 amino acids. V lost 2 bases and J 8 bases, leaving 10 bases between the germline ends. Per germline, CDR1 SGHDT and CDR2 YYEEEE. Complete variable domain (other parts from reference TRBV5-6 and TRBJ1-2): DAGVTQSPTHLIKTRGQQVTLRCSPKSGHDTVSWYQQALGQGPQFIFQYYEEEERQRGNFPDRFSGHQFPNYSSELNVNALLLGDSALYLCASSFATTGYTFGSGTRLTVV.

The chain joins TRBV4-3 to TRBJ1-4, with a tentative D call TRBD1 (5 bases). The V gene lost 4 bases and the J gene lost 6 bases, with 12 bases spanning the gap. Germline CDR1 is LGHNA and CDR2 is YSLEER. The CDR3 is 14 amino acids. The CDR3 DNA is TGCGCCAGCAGCCTTAGACAGCCGGATGAAAAACTGTTTTTT. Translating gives CASSLRQPDEKLFF.

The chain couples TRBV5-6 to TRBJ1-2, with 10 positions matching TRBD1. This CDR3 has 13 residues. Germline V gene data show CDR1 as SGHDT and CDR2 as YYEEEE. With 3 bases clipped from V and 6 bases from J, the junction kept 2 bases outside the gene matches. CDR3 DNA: TGTGCCAGCAGCTACGACAGGGGGCATGGCTACACCTTC. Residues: CASSYDRGHGYTF.

The CDR3 DNA sequence: TGTGCCAGCAGCCAAGGGGGGGGAGGTTACTATGGCTACACCTTC. Amino acids: CASSQGGGGYYGYTF. This sequence joins TRBV4-2 and TRBJ1-2; tentatively, D is TRBD1 (5 bases). CDR3 size: 15 residues. The V end was cut by 1 base, the J end by 3 bases, with 12 bases between. Germline V gives CDR1 LGHNA, CDR2 YNFKEQ.

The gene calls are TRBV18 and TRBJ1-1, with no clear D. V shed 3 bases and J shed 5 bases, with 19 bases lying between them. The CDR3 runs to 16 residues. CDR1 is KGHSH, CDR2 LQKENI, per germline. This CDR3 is CASSPLIELSGTEAFF. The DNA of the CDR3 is TGTGCCAGCTCACCCTTAATAGAACTCTCGGGTACTGAAGCTTTCTTT. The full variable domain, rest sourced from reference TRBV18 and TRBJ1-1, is NAGVMQNPRHLVRRRGQEARLRCSPMKGHSHVYWYRQLPEEGLKFMVYLQKENIIDESGMPKERFSAEFPKEGPSILRIQQVVRGDSAAYFCASSPLIELSGTEAFFGQGTRLTVV.

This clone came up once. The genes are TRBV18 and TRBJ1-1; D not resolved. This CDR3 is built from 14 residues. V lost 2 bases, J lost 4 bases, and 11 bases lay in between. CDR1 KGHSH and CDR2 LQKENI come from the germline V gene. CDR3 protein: CASSPWEGGTEAFF. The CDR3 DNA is TGTGCCAGCTCACCATGGGAGGGCGGCACTGAAGCTTTCTTT.

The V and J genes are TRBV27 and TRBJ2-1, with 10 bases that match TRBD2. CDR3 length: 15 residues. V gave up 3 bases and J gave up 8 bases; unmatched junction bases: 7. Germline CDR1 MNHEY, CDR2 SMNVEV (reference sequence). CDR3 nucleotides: TGTGCCAGCAGTTTTCTAAGCGGGGGGGCAGATGAGCAGTTCTTC. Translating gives CASSFLSGGADEQFF.

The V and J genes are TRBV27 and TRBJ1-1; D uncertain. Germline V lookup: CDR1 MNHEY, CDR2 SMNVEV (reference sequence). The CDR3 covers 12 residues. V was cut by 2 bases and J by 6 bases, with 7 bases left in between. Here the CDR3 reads CASSLVGAEAFF. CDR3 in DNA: TGTGCCAGCAGTTTAGTCGGGGCTGAAGCTTTCTTT.

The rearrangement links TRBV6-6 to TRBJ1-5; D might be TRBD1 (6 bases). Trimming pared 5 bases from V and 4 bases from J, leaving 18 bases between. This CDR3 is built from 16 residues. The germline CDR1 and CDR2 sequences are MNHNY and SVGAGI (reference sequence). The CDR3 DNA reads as TGTGCCAGCAGTCACCCGGGGGGGGCAGGTAATCAGCCCCAGCATTTT. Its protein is CASSHPGGAGNQPQHF.

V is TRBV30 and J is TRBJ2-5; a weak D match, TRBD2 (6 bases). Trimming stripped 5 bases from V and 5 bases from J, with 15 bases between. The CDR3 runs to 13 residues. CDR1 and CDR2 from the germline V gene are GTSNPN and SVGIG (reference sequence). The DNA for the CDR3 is TGTGCCTGGGGGGGACTCCAAAGGGAGACCCAGTACTTC. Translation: CAWGGLQRETQYF.

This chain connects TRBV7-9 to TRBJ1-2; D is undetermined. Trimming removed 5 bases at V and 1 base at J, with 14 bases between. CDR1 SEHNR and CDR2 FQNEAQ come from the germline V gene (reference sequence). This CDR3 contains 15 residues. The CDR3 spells CASSPRAGFNYGYTF. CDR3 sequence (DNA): TGTGCCAGCAGCCCCAGAGCGGGATTTAACTATGGCTACACCTTC. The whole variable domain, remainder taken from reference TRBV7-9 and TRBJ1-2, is DTGVSQNPRHKITKRGQNVTFRCDPISEHNRLYWYRQTLGQGPEFLTYFQNEAQLEKSRLLSDRFSAERPKGSFSTLEIQRTEQGDSAMYLCASSPRAGFNYGYTFGSGTRLTVV.

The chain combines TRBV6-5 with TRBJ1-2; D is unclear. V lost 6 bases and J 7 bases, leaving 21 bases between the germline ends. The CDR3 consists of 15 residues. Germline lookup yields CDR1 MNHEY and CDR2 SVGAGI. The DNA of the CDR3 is TGTGCCAGCAGAGATTATTCAAAAAGAGGTACTGGCTACACCTTC. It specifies CASRDYSKRGTGYTF.

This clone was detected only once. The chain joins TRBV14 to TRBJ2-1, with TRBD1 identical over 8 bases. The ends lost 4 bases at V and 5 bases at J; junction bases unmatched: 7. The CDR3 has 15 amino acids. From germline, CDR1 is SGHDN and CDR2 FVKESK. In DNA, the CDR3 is TGTGCCAGCAGCCCGGACAGGGTACGAAACAATGAGCAGTTCTTC. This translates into CASSPDRVRNNEQFF.

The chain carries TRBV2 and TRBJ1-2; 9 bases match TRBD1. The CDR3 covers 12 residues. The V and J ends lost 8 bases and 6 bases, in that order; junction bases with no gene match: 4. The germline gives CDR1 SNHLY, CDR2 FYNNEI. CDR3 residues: CASAGQGDGYTF. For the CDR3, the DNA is TGTGCCAGCGCGGGACAGGGCGATGGCTACACCTTC.

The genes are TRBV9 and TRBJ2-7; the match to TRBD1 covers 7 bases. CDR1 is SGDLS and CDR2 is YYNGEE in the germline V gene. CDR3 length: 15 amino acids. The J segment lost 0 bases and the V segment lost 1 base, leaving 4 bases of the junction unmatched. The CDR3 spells CASSVSGQISYEQYF. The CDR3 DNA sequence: TGTGCCAGCAGCGTATCGGGACAGATCTCCTACGAGCAGTACTTC.

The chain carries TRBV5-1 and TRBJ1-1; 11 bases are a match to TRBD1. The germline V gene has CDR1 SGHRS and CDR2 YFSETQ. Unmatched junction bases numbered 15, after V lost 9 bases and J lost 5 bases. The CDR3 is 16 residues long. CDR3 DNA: TGCGCCACCTCTATCGGGACAGGGGGTTCAGGTACTGAAGCTTTCTTT. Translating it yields CATSIGTGGSGTEAFF.

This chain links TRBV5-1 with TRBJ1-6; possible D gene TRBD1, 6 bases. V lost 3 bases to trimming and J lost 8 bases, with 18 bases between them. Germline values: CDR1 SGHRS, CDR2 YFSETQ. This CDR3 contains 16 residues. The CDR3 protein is CASSSSARGGDSPLHF. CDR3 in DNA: TGCGCCAGCAGCTCGTCGGCCAGGGGAGGGGATTCACCCCTCCACTTT.

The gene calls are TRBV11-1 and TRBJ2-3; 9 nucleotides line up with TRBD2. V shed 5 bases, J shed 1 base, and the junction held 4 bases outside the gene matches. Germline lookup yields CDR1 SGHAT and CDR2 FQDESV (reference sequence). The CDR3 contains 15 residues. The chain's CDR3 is CASSERLAGTDTQYF. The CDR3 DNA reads TGTGCCAGCAGCGAGAGACTAGCGGGCACAGATACGCAGTATTTT.

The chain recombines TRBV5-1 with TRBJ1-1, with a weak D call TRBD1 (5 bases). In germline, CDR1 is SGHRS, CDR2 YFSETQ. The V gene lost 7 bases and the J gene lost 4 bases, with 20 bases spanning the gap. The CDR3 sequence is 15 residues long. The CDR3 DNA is TGCGCCAGCCTACCACGGCAGGGATCGAGCACTGAAGCTTTCTTT. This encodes CASLPRQGSSTEAFF.

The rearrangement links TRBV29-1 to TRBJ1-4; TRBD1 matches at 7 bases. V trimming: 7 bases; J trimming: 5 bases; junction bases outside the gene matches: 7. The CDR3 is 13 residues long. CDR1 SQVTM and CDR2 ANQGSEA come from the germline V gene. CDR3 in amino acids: CSARDSQNEKLFF. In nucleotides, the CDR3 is TGCAGCGCCCGGGACAGCCAGAATGAAAAACTGTTTTTT. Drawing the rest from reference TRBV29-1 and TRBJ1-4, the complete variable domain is SAVISQKPSRDICQRGTSLTIQCQVDSQVTMMFWYRQQPGQSLTLIATANQGSEATYESGFVIDKFPISRPNLTFSTLTVSNMSPEDSSIYLCSARDSQNEKLFFGSGTQLSVL.

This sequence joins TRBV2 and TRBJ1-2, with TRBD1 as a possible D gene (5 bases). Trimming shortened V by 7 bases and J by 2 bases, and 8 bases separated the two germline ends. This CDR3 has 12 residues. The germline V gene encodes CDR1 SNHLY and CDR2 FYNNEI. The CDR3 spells CASKRQNYGYTF. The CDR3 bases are TGTGCCAGCAAGAGACAGAACTATGGCTACACCTTC.

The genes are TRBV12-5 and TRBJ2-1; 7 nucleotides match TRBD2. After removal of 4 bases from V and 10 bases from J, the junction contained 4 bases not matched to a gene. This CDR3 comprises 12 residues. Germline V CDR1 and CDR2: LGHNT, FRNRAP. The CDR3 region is CASGYPGGEQFF. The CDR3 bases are TGTGCTAGTGGTTACCCCGGGGGGGAGCAGTTCTTC.

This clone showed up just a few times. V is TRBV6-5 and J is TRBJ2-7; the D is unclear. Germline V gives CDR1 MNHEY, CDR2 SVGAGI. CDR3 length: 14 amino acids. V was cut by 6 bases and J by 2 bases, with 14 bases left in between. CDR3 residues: CASSARPLTYEQYF. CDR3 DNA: TGTGCCAGCAGCGCCCGCCCGCTAACCTACGAGCAGTACTTC.

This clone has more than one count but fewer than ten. Written as DNA, the CDR3 is TGTGCCAGCAGCCCAGGACAGGGGAACACCGGGGAGCTGTTTTTT. Protein: CASSPGQGNTGELFF. The chain is built from TRBV4-2 and TRBJ2-2; 8 bases are a match to TRBD1. This CDR3 has 15 residues. Unmatched junction bases numbered 2, after V lost 4 bases and J lost 1 base. Per the germline V gene, CDR1 is LGHNA and CDR2 is YNFKEQ.

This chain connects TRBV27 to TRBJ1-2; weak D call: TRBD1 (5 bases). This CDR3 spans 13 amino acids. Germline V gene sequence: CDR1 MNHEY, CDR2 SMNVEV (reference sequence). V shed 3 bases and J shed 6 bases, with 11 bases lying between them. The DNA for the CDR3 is TGTGCCAGCAGTTTTGCGGGGGGGGATGGCTACACCTTC. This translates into CASSFAGGDGYTF.